This T cell receptor (beta chain) was identified during a study of shared clonotypes between healthy human individuals. Study in general: CD8 memory received one plate per donor, CD8 naive two, CD4 memory three and CD4 naive three.

The CDR3 loop spans 15 amino acids. The V gene end was trimmed by 5 bases and the J gene end by 2 bases; junction bases not matched to a gene: 7. Per the germline V gene, CDR1 is SGHDT and CDR2 is YYEEEE. Profiled with immunoSEQ multiplex PCR; TCRdb holds only in-frame clones, not every one. Of 2 million to 2.5 million clones listed, almost 96% are singletons. Remarks on this clone: Its target is not known.

Study outcomes and limitations: With four donors compared, roughly 5% of naive CD4 clonotypes were shared. Generation of non-shared clonotypes was less probable than generation of clonotypes shared by all four donors.

The V call is TRBV5-6, the J call TRBJ2-1; TRBD2 aligns across 7 bases. The clonotype was recovered from a young man in good health. Sequenced input: naive CD4+ T cells sorted from blood. The subset: CD45RA+ positively selected. CDR3 sequence: CASRGPGLAYNEQFF. CDR3 sequence (DNA): TGTGCCAGCAGGGGACCTGGACTAGCCTACAATGAGCAGTTCTTC.